This T cell receptor (beta chain) originates from a study of OX40 agonist ivuxolimab in advanced cancers. As for the study in general: It was ivuxolimab, an agonistic anti-OX40 (CD134) antibody, that patients were treated with.

This CDR3 comprises 15 residues. V lost 4 bases and J lost 4; bases outside the gene matches: 9. The V gene's germline CDR1 is MNHEY and CDR2 SVGAGI. Profiling relied on immunoSEQ multiplex PCR, and the TCRdb table lists in-frame clones only, not all of them. Here the sample spans 99,000 or so clones, roughly 94% being singletons. This TCR was sampled from an adult with an advanced solid tumor such as melanoma, head and neck, liver or kidney cancer. The V call is TRBV6-5, the J call TRBJ1-1; 7 bases are a match to TRBD1. The sequenced sample was CD4+ or CD8+ T cells sorted from blood, obtained in a trial of the OX40 agonist ivuxolimab. Written as DNA, the CDR3 is TGTGCCAGCAGTTGGGAGACAGGGAGGCTCACTGAAGCTTTCTTT. It codes for CASSWETGRLTEAFF.